The clone carrying this T cell receptor beta chain appeared once. Its antigen is as yet unknown. Genomic DNA provided the template from which TCR beta VDJ and CDR3 profiles were obtained. Via MiXCR, TCRdb re-called the reads, giving one row per CDR3 protein. The sample shows 150,000 to 200,000 distinct CDR3 sequences, 60% to 80% of them seen only once. The ends were cut back, 7 bases at V and 3 bases at J, with 16 bases in the middle. The length of the CDR3 is 14 residues. Germline V lookup: CDR1 SNHLY, CDR2 FYNNEI. The source of the sample is a study of CD8+CD57+ T cells in acquired aplastic anemia. Overall study context: Each DNA sample taken from sorted CD4+ and CD8+ cells came to about 3.2 ug on average.

General study results and limits: Between the patient and control groups, CD8+ Simpson's diversity did not differ significantly.

In patients chosen for sequencing, flow cytometry had shown CD8+CD57+ cell expansion. Every one of the patients had aplastic anemia (severe, acquired). By the time of blood sampling, patients had still received no therapy. The specimen was sorted CD4+, CD8+, or CD8+CD57+ T cells (not recorded which) from PBMCs. The sequence derives from a human donor with aplastic anemia. The chain carries TRBV2 and TRBJ2-7; D ambiguous. This CDR3 is CASKSERSVYEQYF. In DNA, the CDR3 is TGTGCCAGCAAATCAGAGCGCAGTGTCTACGAGCAGTACTTC.